The 3 T cell receptor beta chains listed next were all sequenced from one sample in a study of blood T cell repertoires in COVID-19 (TCRdb year 2020). To prepare the library, the immunoSEQ multiplex PCR assay was applied. TCRdb re-hosts the immuneACCESS table, in-frame sequences only. Its copies lack some clones; in the studies checked, an unresolved V gene accounts for under half of them, and the cause for the rest is not known. Across this sample there are about 250,000 clones, with about 84% seen only once. 5.5% to 6.5% of the sample belongs to the ten largest clones. Sequenced: peripheral blood. The receptors stem from an elderly woman with COVID-19, enrolled during active disease.

The V gene is TRBV19, the J gene TRBJ2-5; D remains unclear. This CDR3 is 11 amino acids long. The germline V and J ends were trimmed by 3 bases and 5 bases, with 4 bases remaining between them. Germline loops: CDR1 LNHDA, CDR2 SQIVND (reference sequence). The CDR3 loop is CASSISETQYF. CDR3 sequence (DNA): TGTGCCAGTAGTATTTCGGAGACCCAGTACTTC.

The V gene is TRBV3-1 (or the pseudogene TRBV3-2), the J gene TRBJ1-6, with D uncertain. The CDR3 consists of 15 residues. Trimming left V 2 bases short and J 10 bases short, with 15 bases between. In germline, CDR1 is LGHDT, CDR2 YNNKEL (reference sequence). The DNA for the CDR3 is TGTGCCAGCAGCCAAAGCGGCCCCCCCAACTCACCCCTCCACTTT. Translated, it gives CASSQSGPPNSPLHF.

The genes are TRBV27 and TRBJ2-5; maybe TRBD1 (5 bases). Germline CDR1 reads MNHEY; CDR2 reads SMNVEV (reference sequence). V was pared by 7 bases and J by 5 bases, with 17 bases between. This CDR3 has 14 amino acids. In nucleotides, the CDR3 is TGTGCCAGCAAGTCTCCTTCTTCAGGGGAGACCCAGTACTTC. The encoded protein is CASKSPSSGETQYF.